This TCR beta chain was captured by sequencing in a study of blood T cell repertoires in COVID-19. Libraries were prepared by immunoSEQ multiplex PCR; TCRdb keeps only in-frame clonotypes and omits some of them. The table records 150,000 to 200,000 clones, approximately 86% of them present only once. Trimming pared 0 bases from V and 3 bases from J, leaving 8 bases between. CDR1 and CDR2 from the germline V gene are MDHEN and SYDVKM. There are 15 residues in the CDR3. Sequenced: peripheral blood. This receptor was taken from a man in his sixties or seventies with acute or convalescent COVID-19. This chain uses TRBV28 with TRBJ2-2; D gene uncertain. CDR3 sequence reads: CASSLWETHTGELFF. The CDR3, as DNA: TGTGCCAGCAGTTTATGGGAGACCCACACCGGGGAGCTGTTTTTT.